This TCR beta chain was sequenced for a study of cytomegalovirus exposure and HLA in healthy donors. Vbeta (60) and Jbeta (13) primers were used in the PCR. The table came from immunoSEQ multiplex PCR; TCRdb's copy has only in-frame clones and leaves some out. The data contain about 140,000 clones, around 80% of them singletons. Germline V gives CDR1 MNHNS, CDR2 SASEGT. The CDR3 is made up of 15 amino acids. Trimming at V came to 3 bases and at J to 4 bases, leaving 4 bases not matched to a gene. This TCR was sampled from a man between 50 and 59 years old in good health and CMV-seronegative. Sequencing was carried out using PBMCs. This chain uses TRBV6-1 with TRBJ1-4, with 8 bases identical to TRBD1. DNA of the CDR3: TGTGCCAGCAGTGATCACAGGGGGGTTAATGAAAAACTGTTTTTT. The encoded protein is CASSDHRGVNEKLFF.